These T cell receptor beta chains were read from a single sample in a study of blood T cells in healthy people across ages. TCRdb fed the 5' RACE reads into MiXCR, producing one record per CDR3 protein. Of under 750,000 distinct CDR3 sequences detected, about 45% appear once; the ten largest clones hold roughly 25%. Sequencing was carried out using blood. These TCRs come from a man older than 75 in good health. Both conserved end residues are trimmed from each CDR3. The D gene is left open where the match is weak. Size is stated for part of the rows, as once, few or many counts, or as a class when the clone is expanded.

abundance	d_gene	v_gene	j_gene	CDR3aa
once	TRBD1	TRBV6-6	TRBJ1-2	ASSPSDRRGYT
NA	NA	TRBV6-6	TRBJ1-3	ASSYSVGSSGNTIY
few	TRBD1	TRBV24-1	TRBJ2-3	ATSPGTGITDTQY
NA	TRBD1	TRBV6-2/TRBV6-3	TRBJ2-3	ASSYTTGALTDTQY
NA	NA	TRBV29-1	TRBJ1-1	SVGQHTEAF
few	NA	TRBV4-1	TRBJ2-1	ASSLQWGGRYNEQF
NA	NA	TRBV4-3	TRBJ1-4	ASSQAGGRDEKLF
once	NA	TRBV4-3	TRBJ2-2	AGSQERAANTGELF
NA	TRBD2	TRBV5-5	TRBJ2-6	ASSLVRLALGTGANVLT
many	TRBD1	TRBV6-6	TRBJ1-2	ASSYGQGLYGYT
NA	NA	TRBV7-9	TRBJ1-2	ASSLPVPNYGYT
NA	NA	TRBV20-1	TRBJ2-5	SARPMSGSYSETQY
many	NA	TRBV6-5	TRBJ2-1	ASSYSGVVFGEQF
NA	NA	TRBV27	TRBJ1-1	ASSFVSRGTEAF
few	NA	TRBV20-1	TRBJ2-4	SGNGGDRDQNIQY
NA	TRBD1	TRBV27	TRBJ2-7	ASSFRQGQTYEQY
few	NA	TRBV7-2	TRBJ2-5	ASSLAALSSWVAETQY
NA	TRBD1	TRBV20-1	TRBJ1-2	SARDRAGFRYT
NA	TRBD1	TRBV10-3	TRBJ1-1	AIRNRGTNTEAF
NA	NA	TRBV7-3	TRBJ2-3	ASSSPDHTQY
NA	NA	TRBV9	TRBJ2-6	ASSVPGSSGANVLT
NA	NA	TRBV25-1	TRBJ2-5	ASRVTQGQETQY
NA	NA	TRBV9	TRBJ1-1	ASSPQGPAF
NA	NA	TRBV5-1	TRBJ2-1	ASRGDIYNEQF
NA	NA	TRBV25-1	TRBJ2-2	ASSEAPIAAGELF
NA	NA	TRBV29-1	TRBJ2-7	SVEEQDEQY